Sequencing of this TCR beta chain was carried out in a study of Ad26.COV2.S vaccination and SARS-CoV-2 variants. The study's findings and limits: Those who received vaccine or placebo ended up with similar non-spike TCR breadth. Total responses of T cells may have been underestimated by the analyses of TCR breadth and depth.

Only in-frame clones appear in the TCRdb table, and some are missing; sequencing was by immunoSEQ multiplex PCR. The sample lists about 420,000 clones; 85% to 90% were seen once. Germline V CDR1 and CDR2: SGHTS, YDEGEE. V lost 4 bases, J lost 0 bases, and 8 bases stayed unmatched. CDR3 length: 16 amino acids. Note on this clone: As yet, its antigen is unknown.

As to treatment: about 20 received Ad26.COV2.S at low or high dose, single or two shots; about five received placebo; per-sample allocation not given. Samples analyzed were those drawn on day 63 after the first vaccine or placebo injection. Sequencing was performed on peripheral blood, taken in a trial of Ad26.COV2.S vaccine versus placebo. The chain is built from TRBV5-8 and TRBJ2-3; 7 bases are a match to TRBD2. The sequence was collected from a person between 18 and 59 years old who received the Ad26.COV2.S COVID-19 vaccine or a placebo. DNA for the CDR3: TGTGCCAGCAGCCCCGGACTAGTCCTTAGCACAGATACGCAGTATTTT. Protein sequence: CASSPGLVLSTDTQYF.